A single sample is the source of the 13 T cell receptor beta chains below, sequenced in a study of early T cells in non-severe SARS-CoV-2 infection. In TCRdb, the 5' RACE reads were re-called with MiXCR into one record per CDR3 protein. The sample holds 69,000 or so distinct CDR3 sequences, over 10% seen once. Sequencing used whole blood. The receptor source for this set is an adult who was a healthcare worker with PCR-confirmed SARS-CoV-2 infection or an uninfected control (not recorded which).

This clonotype has a count of ten or more. V is TRBV12-3 or TRBV12-4 and J is TRBJ2-1; perhaps TRBD2 as D (6 bases). The CDR3 is 14 residues long. Trimming shortened V by 3 bases and J by 6 bases, and 12 bases separated the two germline ends. The CDR3 DNA sequence: TGTGCCAGCAGTTTTGGGGGGAGCCTCAATGAGCAGTTCTTC. It translates to CASSFGGSLNEQFF.

This clonotype has ten or more counts. CDR3 loop: CASSPRGAEIHEQFF. The CDR3 DNA sequence: TGTGCCAGCAGCCCCCGCGGGGCCGAGATTCATGAGCAGTTCTTC. The genes are TRBV21-1 and TRBJ2-1; whether TRBD1, the table's D call, matches the DNA was not checked. TRBV21-1 corresponds to a pseudogene. The CDR3 is 15 amino acids.

This clonotype was seen a few times. This sequence joins TRBV6-2 or TRBV6-3 and TRBJ2-3; the match to TRBD2 covers 9 bases. This CDR3 spans 15 amino acids. From germline, CDR1 is MNHEY and CDR2 SVGEGT. The V and J ends lost 4 bases and 2 bases, in that order; junction bases with no gene match: 4. Here the CDR3 DNA reads TGTGCCAGCAGTTTTAGCGGGGGCCACACAGATACGCAGTATTTT. It translates to CASSFSGGHTDTQYF.

This clonotype was counted ten times or more. The rearrangement uses TRBV7-9 and TRBJ2-2, with 7 positions matching TRBD1. J lost 0 bases, V lost 8 bases, and 9 bases had no gene match. The germline V gene encodes CDR1 SEHNR and CDR2 FQNEAQ (reference sequence). The CDR3 length is 16 residues. The CDR3 is CASFPFTGANTGELFF. The DNA for the CDR3 is TGTGCCAGCTTCCCTTTCACAGGGGCGAACACCGGGGAGCTGTTTTTT. Filled out from reference TRBV7-9 and TRBJ2-2, the complete variable domain reads DTGVSQNPRHKITKRGQNVTFRCDPISEHNRLYWYRQTLGQGPEFLTYFQNEAQLEKSRLLSDRFSAERPKGSFSTLEIQRTEQGDSAMYLCASFPFTGANTGELFFGEGSRLTVL.

This clonotype was counted at least ten times. The gene calls are TRBV7-2 and TRBJ2-1, with 8 bases aligning to TRBD2. The ends lost 5 bases at V and 6 bases at J; junction bases unmatched: 6. The CDR3 spans 14 residues. Germline values: CDR1 SGHTA, CDR2 FQGNSA. The CDR3: CASSAGLASNEQFF. The CDR3 nucleotides read TGTGCCAGCAGCGCAGGACTAGCCAGCAATGAGCAGTTCTTC. The full variable domain, with the rest looked up from reference TRBV7-2 and TRBJ2-1, is GAGVSQSPSNKVTEKGKDVELRCDPISGHTALYWYRQSLGQGLEFLIYFQGNSAPDKSGLPSDRFSAERTGGSVSTLTIQRTQQEDSAVYLCASSAGLASNEQFFGPGTRLTVL.

This clonotype was picked up one time. This sequence joins TRBV18 and TRBJ2-7; D is possibly TRBD1 or TRBD2 (6 bases each). The germline V gene has CDR1 KGHSH and CDR2 LQKENI. The CDR3 is made up of 13 amino acids. The V end lost 5 bases, the J end lost 4 bases, and 12 bases lay between the germline ends. CDR3 bases: TGTGCCAGCTCAGGAGGGGGTCTATACGAGCAGTACTTC. Its translation: CASSGGGLYEQYF.

This clonotype was found many times. The V call is TRBV9, the J call TRBJ2-5; D is tentatively TRBD1 or TRBD2 (5 bases each). Trimming removed 1 base at V and 4 bases at J, with 14 bases between. The CDR3 totals 15 residues. CDR1 is SGDLS, CDR2 YYNGEE, per germline. CDR3 sequence: CASSVSTGPLETQYF. In DNA, the CDR3 is TGTGCCAGCAGCGTAAGCACGGGACCCTTAGAGACCCAGTACTTC.

This clonotype came up many times. The chain is built from TRBV12-3 or TRBV12-4 and TRBJ1-2; tentative D call: TRBD1 (5 bases). This CDR3 has 15 residues. V gave up 1 base and J gave up 3 bases, with 12 bases separating them. This CDR3 is CASSLEPGLHYGYTF. In DNA, the CDR3 is TGTGCCAGCAGTTTAGAACCGGGACTCCACTATGGCTACACCTTC.

This clonotype was counted many times. The chain recombines TRBV7-6 with TRBJ1-1, with D possibly TRBD1 on 6 matching bases. The CDR3 is 14 amino acids. Germline V gene lookup returns CDR1 SGHVS and CDR2 FNYEAQ. V was clipped by 5 bases and J by 3 bases, with 13 bases between them. The CDR3 loop is CASSRRGADTEAFF. The CDR3 region has the DNA TGTGCCAGCAGCAGACGGGGGGCTGACACTGAAGCTTTCTTT.

This clonotype has only one observation. Since a much larger clone is just one base distant, this may be a read error. J is TRBJ2-1 and V is TRBV7-3; 13 bases fit TRBD2. CDR1 is SGHTA, CDR2 FQGTGA, per germline. There are 18 residues in the CDR3. The CDR3, as DNA: TGTGCCAGCAGCTTACCGGGACTAGCGGGGACTTCCTACAATAAGCAGTTCTTC. Translating gives CASSLPGLAGTSYNKQFF.

The sample holds many counts of this clonotype. This chain joins TRBV14 and TRBJ1-1; D unclear. The CDR3 length is 14 residues. V was pared by 1 base and J by 3 bases, with 9 bases between. CDR1 is SGHDN and CDR2 is FVKESK in the germline V gene. The CDR3 here is CASSQVREHTEAFF. Written as DNA, the CDR3 is TGTGCCAGCAGCCAAGTCCGGGAACACACTGAAGCTTTCTTT.

The sample holds many counts of this clonotype. The V and J genes are TRBV18 and TRBJ1-1, with no clear D. Trimming cost V 6 bases and J 1 base, with 3 bases left between them. Germline V gene sequence: CDR1 KGHSH, CDR2 LQKENI. The CDR3 has 11 amino acids. The CDR3 nucleotides are TGTGCCAGCTCCCCGAACACTGAAGCTTTCTTT. Translation gives CASSPNTEAFF.

This clonotype was counted ten times or more. V is TRBV20-1 and J is TRBJ1-2; no clear D. Trimming stripped 5 bases from V and 2 bases from J, with 9 bases between. The CDR3 contains 12 residues. Per germline, CDR1 DFQATT and CDR2 SNEGSKA (reference sequence). In DNA, the CDR3 is TGCAGTGCTGGAACAGAGAACTATGGCTACACCTTC. Translating gives CSAGTENYGYTF.